This is a list of T cell receptor beta chains from one sample in a study of T cells in Graves' hyperthyroidism and ophthalmopathy. TCRdb re-derived calls from the multiplex PCR reads in MiXCR, one entry per CDR3 protein. This table has 600,000 or so distinct CDR3 sequences, about 43% appearing once. Sequencing was performed on peripheral blood or thyroid tissue (not recorded which). These receptors came from a woman aged 18-29 years with Graves' hyperthyroidism. The CDR3 runs from the conserved cysteine through the conserved F or W. D genes are given only for firm matches. Where a row states a size, it is once, few, many or the class of an expanded clone; other rows omit it.

TRBV7-2	TRBJ1-2	NA	once	16	TGTGCCAGCAGCCCCCCGCCGGGACACCCTAACTATGGCTACACCTTC	CASSPPPGHPNYGYTF
TRBV20-1	TRBJ2-7	TRBD2	NA	14	TGCAGTGCTGTCACTAGCGGGAGCGCCTACGAGCAGTACTTC	CSAVTSGSAYEQYF
TRBV10-3	TRBJ2-7	TRBD1	many	15	TGTGCCATCAGAGGGGACAGGATCAGCTCCTACGAGCAGTACTTC	CAIRGDRISSYEQYF
TRBV6-1	TRBJ1-2	TRBD1	few	15	TGTGCCAGCAGTGAAGACGGGACAGGGGTCCATGGCTACACCTTC	CASSEDGTGVHGYTF
TRBV12-5	TRBJ1-1	TRBD1	NA	13	TGTGCTAGTGGTTTGTGGACAGGGGTTGAAGCTTTCTTT	CASGLWTGVEAFF
TRBV5-6	TRBJ1-2	TRBD1	many	15	TGTGCCAGCATTGACAGCCTCGGGACAGCCTATGGCTACACCTTC	CASIDSLGTAYGYTF
TRBV19	TRBJ1-3	NA	few	14	TGTGCCAGTAGTCCTAGAAAAGGAGGGAACACCATATATTTT	CASSPRKGGNTIYF
TRBV18	TRBJ1-1	TRBD1	once	14	TGTGCCAGCTCACCGCGACAGGGGGCGAATGAAGCTTTCTTT	CASSPRQGANEAFF
TRBV7-3	TRBJ1-1	TRBD1	NA	16	TGTGCCAGCAGCCCGGGACAGGGAGGGGGCAACACTGAAGCTTTCTTT	CASSPGQGGGNTEAFF
TRBV2	TRBJ1-5	NA	many	13	TGTGCCAGCAGTATACAGGGTAATCAGCCCCAGCATTTT	CASSIQGNQPQHF